The T cell receptor beta chain under discussion was sequenced for a study of neurological immune-mediated disorders. The cDNA was synthesized by means of template-switch 5'RACE, which was carried out with 10-nucleotide random UMIs. Each CDR3 protein is one row after TCRdb ran MiXCR on the 5' RACE reads. The repertoire includes 45,000 to 50,000 distinct CDR3 sequences, just under 4.5% of them detected once, and around 6% sits in the top ten. This clonotype is deemed medium-sized. CDR3 length: 13 residues. Unmatched junction bases numbered 2, after V lost 6 bases and J lost 5 bases. Unsorted libraries were derived from 2 million PBMCs stored at -80 C.

The sequenced sample consisted of PBMCs. V gene TRBV12-3 or TRBV12-4 combines with J gene TRBJ2-2; TRBD2 matches 8 bases. This sequence originates from an older woman with multiple sclerosis. The chain's CDR3 is CASSGRVTGELFF. DNA of the CDR3: TGTGCCAGCAGCGGGAGGGTTACCGGGGAGCTGTTTTTT.